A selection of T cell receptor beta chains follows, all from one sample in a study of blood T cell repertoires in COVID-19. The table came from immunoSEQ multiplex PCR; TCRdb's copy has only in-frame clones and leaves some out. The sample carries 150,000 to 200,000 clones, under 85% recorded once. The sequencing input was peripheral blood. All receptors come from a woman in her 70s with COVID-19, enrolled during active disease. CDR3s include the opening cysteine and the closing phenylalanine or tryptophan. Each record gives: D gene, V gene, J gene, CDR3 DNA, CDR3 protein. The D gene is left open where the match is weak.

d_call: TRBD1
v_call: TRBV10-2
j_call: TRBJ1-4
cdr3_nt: TGCGCCAGCAGTGAGTCGGGCACAGGGGGAAAACTGTTTTTT
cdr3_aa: CASSESGTGGKLFF

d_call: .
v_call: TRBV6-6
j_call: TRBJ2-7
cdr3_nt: TGTGCCAGCAGCACACAGGGTAGGGGCTACGAGCAGTACTTC
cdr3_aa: CASSTQGRGYEQYF

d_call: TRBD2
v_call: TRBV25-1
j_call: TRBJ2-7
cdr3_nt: TGTGCCAGCAGTGACGCCAAGGGACTAGCGGCCTACGAGCAGTACTTC
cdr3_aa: CASSDAKGLAAYEQYF

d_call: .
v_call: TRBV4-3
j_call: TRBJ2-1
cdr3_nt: TGCGCCAGCAGCCAAGGGGCTTACAGGACCAATGAGCAGTTCTTC
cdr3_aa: CASSQGAYRTNEQFF

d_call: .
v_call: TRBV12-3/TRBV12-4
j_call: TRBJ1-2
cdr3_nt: TGTGCCAGCAGCTCGGACAGAGTCTATGGCTACACCTTC
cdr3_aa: CASSSDRVYGYTF

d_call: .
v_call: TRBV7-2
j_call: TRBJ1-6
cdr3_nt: TGTGCCAGCAGCATCCGGGGTCTCTATAATTCACCCCTCCACTTT
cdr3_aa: CASSIRGLYNSPLHF

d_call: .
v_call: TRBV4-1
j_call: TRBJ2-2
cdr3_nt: TGCGCCAGCAGCCCGCCCGGGGGCACCGGGGAGCTGTTTTTT
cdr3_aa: CASSPPGGTGELFF

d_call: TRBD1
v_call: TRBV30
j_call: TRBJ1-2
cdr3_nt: TGTGCCTGGAGGGGACAGGTGAGCGGCTACACCTTC
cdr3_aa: CAWRGQVSGYTF

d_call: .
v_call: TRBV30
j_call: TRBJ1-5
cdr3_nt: TGTGCCTGGAGTGAAGCTCTTTATAGCAATCAGCCCCAGCATTTT
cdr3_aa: CAWSEALYSNQPQHF

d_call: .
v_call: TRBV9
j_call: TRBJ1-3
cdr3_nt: TGTGCCAGCAGTACCGGTATGAGCTCCTCTGGAAACACCATATATTTT
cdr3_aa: CASSTGMSSSGNTIYF

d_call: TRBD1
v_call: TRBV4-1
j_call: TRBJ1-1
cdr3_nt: TGCGCCAGCAGCCAAGACCCCCGGACAGGGAACACTGAAGCTTTCTTT
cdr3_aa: CASSQDPRTGNTEAFF

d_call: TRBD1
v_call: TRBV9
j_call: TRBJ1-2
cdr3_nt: TGTGCCAGCAGCGTAGGTCCTTCCGGGACAGGGGGCGATGGCTACACCTTC
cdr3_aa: CASSVGPSGTGGDGYTF